This T cell receptor beta chain was recovered during a study of identical twins. Study-wide points: A partial confounding effect on zero-insertion analyses could come from invariant MAIT and iNKT cells. Out-of-frame alpha sequences common to twins exhibited a surplus of low generation probability.

Each CDR3 protein gets one entry after TCRdb re-called the 5' RACE reads with MiXCR. In the table there are 500,000 or so distinct CDR3 sequences, approximately 15% of which are singletons. Germline assignment: CDR1 SGHAT and CDR2 FQNNGV. The CDR3 has 14 amino acids. V was cut by 3 bases and J by 3 bases, with 12 bases left in between. To note about this clonotype: The antigen is unknown.

The same specimen was also included in a second study, on yellow fever vaccine responses in identical twins.

J is TRBJ2-7 and V is TRBV11-2; D is perhaps TRBD1 (7 bases). This TCR was recovered from a woman aged 18-30 years in good health. The material sequenced was CD4+ T cells sorted from blood. The DNA for the CDR3 is TGTGCCAGCAGCTTTGGCCAGGGGGGCTACGAGCAGTACTTC. Translation: CASSFGQGGYEQYF.